This entry describes one T cell receptor beta chain. Profiling relied on immunoSEQ multiplex PCR, and the TCRdb table lists in-frame clones only, not all of them. The data show about 280,000 clones, with under 90% seen just once and under 2.5% held by the top ten. The data were obtained in a study of blood T cell repertoires in COVID-19. CDR3 size: 16 residues. Germline-derived CDR1 and CDR2 are SGHAT and FQDESV (reference sequence). Trimming took 2 bases from V and 5 from J; bases not matched to a gene: 10. The source is a man in his fifties with acute or convalescent COVID-19. The sequenced sample consisted of peripheral blood. The chain recombines TRBV11-1 with TRBJ2-3, with 7 bases that match TRBD2. The CDR3, as DNA: TGTGCCAGCAGCTTATCCCAACGGGGGGTCATAGATACGCAGTATTTT. Translating gives CASSLSQRGVIDTQYF.